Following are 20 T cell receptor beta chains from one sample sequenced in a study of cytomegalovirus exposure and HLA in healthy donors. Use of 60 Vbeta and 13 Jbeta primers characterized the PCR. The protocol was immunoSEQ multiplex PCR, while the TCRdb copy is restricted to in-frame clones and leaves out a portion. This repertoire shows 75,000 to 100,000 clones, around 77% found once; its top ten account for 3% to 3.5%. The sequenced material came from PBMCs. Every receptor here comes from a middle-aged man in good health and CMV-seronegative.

CDR3 loop: CASSFFSLASGSYNEQFF. The CDR3 DNA reads TGCGCCAGCAGCTTCTTTTCTCTGGCTAGCGGCTCCTACAATGAGCAGTTCTTC. The chain employs TRBV5-1 and TRBJ2-1, with 7 bases aligning to TRBD2. The CDR3 totals 18 residues. Germline CDR1 reads SGHRS; CDR2 reads YFSETQ. J gave up 0 bases and V 2 bases, and 11 bases lay outside the gene matches.

The CDR3 reads CASSIGQGPQPQHF. The CDR3 DNA is TGTGCCAGCAGTATCGGACAGGGACCTCAGCCCCAGCATTTT. The gene calls are TRBV6-1 and TRBJ1-5, with 8 bases that match TRBD1. Germline CDR1 is MNHNS and CDR2 is SASEGT. CDR3 length: 14 amino acids. Unmatched junction bases numbered 6, after V lost 5 bases and J lost 6 bases.

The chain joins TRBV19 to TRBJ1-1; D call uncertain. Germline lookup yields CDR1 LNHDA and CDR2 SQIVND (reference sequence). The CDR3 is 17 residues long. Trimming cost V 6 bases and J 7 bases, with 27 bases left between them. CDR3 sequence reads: CASSLSGEGRGSSEAFF. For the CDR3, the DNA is TGTGCCAGTAGCCTATCTGGCGAAGGACGCGGGAGCAGTGAAGCTTTCTTT.

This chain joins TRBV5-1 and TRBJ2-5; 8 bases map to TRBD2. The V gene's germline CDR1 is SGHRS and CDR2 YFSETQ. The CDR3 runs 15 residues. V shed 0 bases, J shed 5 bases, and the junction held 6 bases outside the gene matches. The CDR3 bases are TGCGCCAGCAGCTTGGTCGGGAGGGCCGAGGAGACCCAGTACTTC. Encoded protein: CASSLVGRAEETQYF.

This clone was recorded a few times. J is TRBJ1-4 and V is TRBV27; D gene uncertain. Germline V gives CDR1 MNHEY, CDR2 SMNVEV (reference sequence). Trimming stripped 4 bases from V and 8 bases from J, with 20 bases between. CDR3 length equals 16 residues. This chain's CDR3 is CASSSREGGFLEKLFF. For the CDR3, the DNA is TGTGCCAGCAGTTCCCGGGAGGGAGGATTTTTGGAAAAACTGTTTTTT.

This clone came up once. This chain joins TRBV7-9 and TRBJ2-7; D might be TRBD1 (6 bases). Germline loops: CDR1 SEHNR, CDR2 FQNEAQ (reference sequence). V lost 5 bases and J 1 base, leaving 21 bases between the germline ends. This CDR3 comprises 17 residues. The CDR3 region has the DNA TGTGCCAGCAGCCCGGGACACTCTCTGGTGTGGTCCTACGAGCAGTACTTC. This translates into CASSPGHSLVWSYEQYF.

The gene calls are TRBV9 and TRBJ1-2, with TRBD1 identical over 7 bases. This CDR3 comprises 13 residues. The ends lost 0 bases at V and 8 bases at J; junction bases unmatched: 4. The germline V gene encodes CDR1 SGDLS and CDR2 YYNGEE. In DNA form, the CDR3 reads TGTGCCAGCAGCGTAGTGACAGGGCAAGGCTACACCTTC. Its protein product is CASSVVTGQGYTF. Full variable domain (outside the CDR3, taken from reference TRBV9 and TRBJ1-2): DSGVTQTPKHLITATGQRVTLRCSPRSGDLSVYWYQQSLDQGLQFLIQYYNGEERAKGNILERFSAQQFPDLHSELNLSSLELGDSALYFCASSVVTGQGYTFGSGTRLTVV.

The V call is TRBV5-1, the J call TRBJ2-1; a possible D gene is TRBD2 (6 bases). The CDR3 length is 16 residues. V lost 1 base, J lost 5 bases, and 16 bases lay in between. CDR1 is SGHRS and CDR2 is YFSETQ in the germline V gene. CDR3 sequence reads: CASSLSVLASHNEQFF. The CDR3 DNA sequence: TGCGCCAGCAGCTTGTCGGTGCTAGCGTCCCACAATGAGCAGTTCTTC. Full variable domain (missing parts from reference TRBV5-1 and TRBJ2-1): KAGVTQTPRYLIKTRGQQVTLSCSPISGHRSVSWYQQTPGQGLQFLFEYFSETQRNKGNFPGRFSGRQFSNSRSEMNVSTLELGDSALYLCASSLSVLASHNEQFFGPGTRLTVL.

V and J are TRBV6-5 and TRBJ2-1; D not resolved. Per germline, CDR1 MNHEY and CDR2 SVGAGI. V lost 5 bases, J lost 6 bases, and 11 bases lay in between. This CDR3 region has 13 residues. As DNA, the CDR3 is TGTGCCAGCAGTAGAACTGGTATCAATGAGCAGTTCTTC. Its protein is CASSRTGINEQFF.

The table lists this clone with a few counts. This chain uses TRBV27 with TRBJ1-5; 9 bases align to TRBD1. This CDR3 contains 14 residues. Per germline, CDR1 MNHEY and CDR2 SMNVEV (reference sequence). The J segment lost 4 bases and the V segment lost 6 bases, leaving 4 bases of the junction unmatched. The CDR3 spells CASRYGQGNQPQHF. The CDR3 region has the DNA TGTGCCAGCAGATACGGACAGGGGAATCAGCCCCAGCATTTT.

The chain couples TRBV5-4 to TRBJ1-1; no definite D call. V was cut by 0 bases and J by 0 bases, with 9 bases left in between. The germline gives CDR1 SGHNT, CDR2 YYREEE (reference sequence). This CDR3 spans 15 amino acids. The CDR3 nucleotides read TGTGCCAGCAGCTTGGATGGCAGTATGAACACTGAAGCTTTCTTT. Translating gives CASSLDGSMNTEAFF.

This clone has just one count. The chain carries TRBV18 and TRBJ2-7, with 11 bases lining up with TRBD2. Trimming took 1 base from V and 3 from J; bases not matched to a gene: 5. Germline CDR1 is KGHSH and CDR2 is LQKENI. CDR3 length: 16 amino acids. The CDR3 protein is CASSPLSLAGDYEQYF. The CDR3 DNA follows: TGTGCCAGCTCACCACTCTCACTAGCGGGGGACTACGAGCAGTACTTC. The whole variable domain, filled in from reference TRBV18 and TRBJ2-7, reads NAGVMQNPRHLVRRRGQEARLRCSPMKGHSHVYWYRQLPEEGLKFMVYLQKENIIDESGMPKERFSAEFPKEGPSILRIQQVVRGDSAAYFCASSPLSLAGDYEQYFGPGTRLTVT.

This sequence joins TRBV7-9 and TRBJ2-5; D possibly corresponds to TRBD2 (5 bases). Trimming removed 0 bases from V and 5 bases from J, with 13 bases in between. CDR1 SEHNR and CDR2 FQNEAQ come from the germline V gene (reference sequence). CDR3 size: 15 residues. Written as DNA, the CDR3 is TGTGCCAGCAGCTTAGCGCTCGGGGATGGGGAGACCCAGTACTTC. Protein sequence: CASSLALGDGETQYF.

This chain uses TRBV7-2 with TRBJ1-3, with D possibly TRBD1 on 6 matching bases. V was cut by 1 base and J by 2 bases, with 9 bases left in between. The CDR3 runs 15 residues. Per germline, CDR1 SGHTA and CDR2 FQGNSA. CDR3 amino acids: CASSLVSGAGNTIYF. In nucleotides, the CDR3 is TGTGCCAGCAGCTTAGTTTCAGGGGCTGGAAACACCATATATTTT.

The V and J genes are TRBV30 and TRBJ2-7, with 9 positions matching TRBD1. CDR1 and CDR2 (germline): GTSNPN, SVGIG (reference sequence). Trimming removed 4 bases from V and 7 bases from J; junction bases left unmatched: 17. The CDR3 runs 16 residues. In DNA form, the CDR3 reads TGTGCCTGGACCACCACGGGACAGGGCAGGGGGATAGAGCAGTACTTC. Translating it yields CAWTTTGQGRGIEQYF.

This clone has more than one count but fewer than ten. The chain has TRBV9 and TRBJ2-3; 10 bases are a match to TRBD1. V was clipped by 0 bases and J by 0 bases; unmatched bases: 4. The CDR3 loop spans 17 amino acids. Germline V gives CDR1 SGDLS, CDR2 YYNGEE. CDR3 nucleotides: TGTGCCAGCAGCGTAGCTGGGACAGGGGCTAGCACAGATACGCAGTATTTT. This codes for CASSVAGTGASTDTQYF.

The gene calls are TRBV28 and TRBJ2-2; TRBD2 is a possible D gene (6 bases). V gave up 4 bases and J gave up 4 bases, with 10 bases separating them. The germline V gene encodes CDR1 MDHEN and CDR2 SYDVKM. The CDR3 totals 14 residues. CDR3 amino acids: CASSWGVVTGELFF. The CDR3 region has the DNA TGTGCCAGCAGTTGGGGGGTTGTCACCGGGGAGCTGTTTTTT.

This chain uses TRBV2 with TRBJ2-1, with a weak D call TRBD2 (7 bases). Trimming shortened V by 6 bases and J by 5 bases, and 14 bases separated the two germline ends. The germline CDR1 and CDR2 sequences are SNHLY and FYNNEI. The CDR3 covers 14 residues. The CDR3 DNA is TGTGCCAGCAGGACGGGCGGGGGCCACAATGAGCAGTTCTTC. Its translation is CASRTGGGHNEQFF.

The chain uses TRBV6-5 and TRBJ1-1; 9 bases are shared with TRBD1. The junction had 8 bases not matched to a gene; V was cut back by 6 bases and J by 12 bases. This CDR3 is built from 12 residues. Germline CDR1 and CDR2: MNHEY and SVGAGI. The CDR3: CASSPGTGRPFF. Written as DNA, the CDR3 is TGTGCCAGCAGCCCCGGGACAGGGCGGCCTTTCTTT.

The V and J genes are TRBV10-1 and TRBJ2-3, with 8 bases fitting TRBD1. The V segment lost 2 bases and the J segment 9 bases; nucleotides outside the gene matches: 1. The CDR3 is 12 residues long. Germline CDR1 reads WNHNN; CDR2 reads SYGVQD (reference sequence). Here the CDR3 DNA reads TGCGCCAGCAGTGAGGGGACAGGCACGCAGTATTTT. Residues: CASSEGTGTQYF.